This TCR beta chain derives from a study of shared clonotypes between healthy human individuals. This CDR3 spans 15 amino acids. Trimming at V came to 1 base and at J to 2 bases, leaving 5 bases not matched to a gene. Germline V gene lookup returns CDR1 MGHRA and CDR2 YSYEKL. Positive CCR7 selection of CD45RO-negative cells yielded the naive CD8 cells, and terminally differentiated effector memory CD45RA+ cells were excluded. The table came from immunoSEQ multiplex PCR; TCRdb's copy has only in-frame clones and leaves some out. Among around 610,000 clones listed, 95% to 97% were seen once. Details on this clone: Other DNA variants within this sample encode the same CDR3.

The V call is TRBV4-1, the J call TRBJ2-7, with TRBD2 matching 7 bases. This clonotype was sampled from a woman aged 25 to 39 in good health. The sample consisted of naive CD8+ T cells sorted from blood. The CDR3 coding sequence is TGCGCCAGCAGCCAAGTACCCAGCGGGACCTACGAGCAGTACTTC. This translates into CASSQVPSGTYEQYF.